A selection of T cell receptor beta chains follows, all from one sample in a study of T cell responses to AZD1222 COVID-19 vaccine. Assay: immunoSEQ multiplex PCR; the TCRdb copy retains only in-frame clones and omits some. The sample has about 140,000 clones, less than 95% seen once. Specimen: peripheral blood, collected on day 0 of AZD1222 vaccination. The receptors come from an adult in good health. Both conserved end residues are part of each CDR3. The order of the fields is CDR3 protein, CDR3 DNA, clone size, J gene, D gene, V gene. A D gene is named only where the DNA matches it firmly. The size of a clone is reported for some rows only, either as once, few or many, or as a class for expanded clones.

CACLTTGIGYEQYF | TGTGCCTGTTTAACGACAGGGATCGGGTACGAGCAGTACTTC | once | TRBJ2-7 | TRBD1 | TRBV30
CASSDGGTDTQYF | TGTGCCAGCAGCGATGGGGGCACAGATACGCAGTATTTT | . | TRBJ2-3 | . | TRBV7-2
CASSPLSRAAGKLFF | TGTGCCAGCTCACCACTCTCCAGGGCCGCCGGAAAACTGTTTTTT | . | TRBJ1-4 | . | TRBV18
CASSPPGRQREQYF | TGTGCCAGTAGTCCTCCGGGACGTCAGAGGGAGCAGTACTTC | . | TRBJ2-7 | . | TRBV19
CASSLRGGDQPQHF | TGTGCCAGCAGCTTAAGGGGGGGCGATCAGCCCCAGCATTTT | . | TRBJ1-5 | . | TRBV7-3
CSVEERGNYGYTF | TGCAGCGTTGAAGAGAGGGGTAACTATGGCTACACCTTC | . | TRBJ1-2 | . | TRBV29-1
CSVGQPSTDTQYF | TGCAGCGTTGGACAGCCTAGCACAGATACGCAGTATTTT | . | TRBJ2-3 | . | TRBV29-1
CASSSLAGGTDTQYF | TGTGCCAGCAGTTCACTAGCGGGGGGCACAGATACGCAGTATTTT | once | TRBJ2-3 | TRBD2 | TRBV2
CASRTLGEGSGWVF | TGTGCCAGCAGGACTCTCGGTGAAGGGAGTGGTTGGGTCTTC | . | TRBJ2-7 | . | TRBV5-4
CASSMEDRGLGQPQHF | TGTGCCAGTAGTATGGAAGACAGGGGGCTCGGTCAGCCCCAGCATTTT | . | TRBJ1-5 | TRBD1 | TRBV19
CASSPPGSRNQPQHF | TGTGCCAGCAGCCCCCCAGGGAGTCGCAATCAGCCCCAGCATTTT | . | TRBJ1-5 | . | TRBV6-6
CASSGGNYEQYF | TGTGCCAGCTCGGGGGGGAACTACGAGCAGTACTTC | . | TRBJ2-7 | TRBD2 | TRBV6-6
CASSSLAGSTDTQYF | TGTGCCAGCAGCTCGCTAGCGGGGAGCACAGATACGCAGTATTTT | . | TRBJ2-3 | TRBD2 | TRBV7-9
CASTLAEAGATEAFF | TGTGCCAGCACCCTTGCGGAGGCAGGGGCCACTGAAGCTTTCTTT | . | TRBJ1-1 | . | TRBV25-1
CASSSQGEYGYTF | TGCGCCAGCAGCTCACAGGGGGAGTATGGCTACACCTTC | . | TRBJ1-2 | TRBD1 | TRBV5-1
CASSPRYPPSGDEQYF | TGTGCCAGCAGTCCCAGGTATCCACCCAGCGGGGACGAGCAGTACTTC | . | TRBJ2-7 | TRBD2 | TRBV27
CASSVSLGAGELFF | TGTGCCAGCAGTGTGTCTCTAGGGGCCGGGGAGCTGTTTTTT | . | TRBJ2-2 | . | TRBV2
CASSALGDSPLHF | TGTGCCAGCAGTGCATTGGGGGATTCACCCCTCCACTTT | . | TRBJ1-6 | . | TRBV6-4
CARRLGGGRTDTQYF | TGCGCCCGCCGCTTGGGGGGGGGCCGGACAGATACGCAGTATTTT | . | TRBJ2-3 | . | TRBV5-1
CSVKGAHHNMNTEAFF | TGCAGCGTGAAGGGGGCACATCATAACATGAACACTGAAGCTTTCTTT | . | TRBJ1-1 | TRBD1 | TRBV29-1
CASSEYTWWGQENSPLHF | TGTGCCAGCAGTGAATATACCTGGTGGGGACAGGAAAATTCACCCCTCCACTTT | . | TRBJ1-6 | TRBD1 | TRBV25-1
CASSSIGTGLGYTF | TGTGCCAGCAGTTCGATCGGGACAGGGCTGGGCTACACCTTC | . | TRBJ1-2 | TRBD1 | TRBV6-6
CASSPDLDHEQYF | TGTGCCAGCTCACCGGATCTCGACCACGAGCAGTACTTC | . | TRBJ2-7 | . | TRBV18
CASSRLGGGWDTQYF | TGTGCCAGCAGTCGCCTCGGCGGGGGGTGGGATACGCAGTATTTT | . | TRBJ2-3 | TRBD2 | TRBV6-5
CSVEPLVNTEAFF | TGCAGCGTTGAACCCCTGGTGAACACTGAAGCTTTCTTT | . | TRBJ1-1 | . | TRBV29-1
CASRRNSLNYGYTF | TGTGCCAGCAGACGTAACAGTCTAAACTATGGCTACACCTTC | . | TRBJ1-2 | . | TRBV27
CASSPREQDYGYTF | TGTGCCAGCTCACCACGCGAACAGGACTATGGCTACACCTTC | . | TRBJ1-2 | . | TRBV18
CASSLGSGGSGNTIYF | TGTGCCAGCAGCTTAGGATCCGGGGGCTCTGGAAACACCATATATTTT | . | TRBJ1-3 | . | TRBV7-9
CASSVTGRAKNIQYF | TGTGCCAGCAGCGTTACAGGGCGAGCCAAAAACATTCAGTACTTC | . | TRBJ2-4 | . | TRBV4-2
CASSYRQNRQETQYF | TGTGCCAGCAGTTACCGTCAGAACCGCCAAGAGACCCAGTACTTC | . | TRBJ2-5 | . | TRBV6-6
CASSRLTGGTYEQYF | TGCGCCAGCAGCCGACTCACAGGGGGGACCTACGAGCAGTACTTC | . | TRBJ2-7 | TRBD1 | TRBV5-1